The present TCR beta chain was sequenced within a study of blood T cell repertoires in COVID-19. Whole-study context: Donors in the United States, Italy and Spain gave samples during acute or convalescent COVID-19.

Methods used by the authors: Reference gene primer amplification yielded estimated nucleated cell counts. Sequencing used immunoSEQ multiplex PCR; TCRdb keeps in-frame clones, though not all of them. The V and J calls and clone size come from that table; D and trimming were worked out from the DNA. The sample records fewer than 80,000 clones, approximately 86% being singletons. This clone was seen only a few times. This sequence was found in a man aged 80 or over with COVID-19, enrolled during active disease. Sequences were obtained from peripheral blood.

CDR3 sequence: CASSLPSGPQETQYF. For the CDR3, the DNA is TGTGCCAGCAGCTTGCCCAGCGGTCCCCAAGAGACCCAGTACTTC. The chain combines TRBV11-2 with TRBJ2-5; D is perhaps TRBD2 (5 bases). The V end was cut by 3 bases, the J end by 1 base, with 12 bases between. Germline V gives CDR1 SGHAT, CDR2 FQNNGV. This CDR3 has 15 residues.